These T cell receptor beta chains were read from a single sample in a study of cytomegalovirus exposure and HLA in healthy donors. This table comes from immunoSEQ multiplex PCR, and its TCRdb copy is limited to in-frame clones, with some not included. Of about 140,000 clones listed, 76% are singletons. Source material: PBMCs. All receptors come from a man between 18 and 29 years old in good health and CMV-seronegative. Each CDR3 is given with its conserved first and last residue. D genes are given only for firm matches. A clone size is listed for some rows: how often the clone was seen (once, few, many), or a class if it is expanded.

V: TRBV27; length: 13; J: TRBJ2-2; D: TRBD1; size: .; DNA: TGTGCCAGCAGGACAGGGGAGGCCGGGGAGCTGTTTTTT; CDR3: CASRTGEAGELFF
V: TRBV30; length: 18; J: TRBJ1-6; D: .; size: .; DNA: TGTGCCTGGAGTGTTAAGGAGGTTTCGGCTCTTTATAATTCCCCCCTCCACTTT; CDR3: CAWSVKEVSALYNSPLHF
V: TRBV6-1; length: 16; J: TRBJ1-3; D: .; size: .; DNA: TGTGCCAGCAGTGAAGACTTCCCCCTGTCCGGAAACACCATATATTTT; CDR3: CASSEDFPLSGNTIYF
V: TRBV7-9; length: 14; J: TRBJ1-2; D: .; size: .; DNA: TGTGCCAGCAGCTTCGGCGGTCCGGACTATGGCTACACCTTC; CDR3: CASSFGGPDYGYTF
V: TRBV19; length: 12; J: TRBJ2-7; D: .; size: .; DNA: TGTGCCAGTAGTAATCGAGGGTACGAGCAGTACTTC; CDR3: CASSNRGYEQYF
V: TRBV5-4; length: 15; J: TRBJ1-1; D: TRBD1; size: .; DNA: TGTGCCAGCAGCGGGGGACAGGGGATGAACACTGAAGCTTTCTTT; CDR3: CASSGGQGMNTEAFF
V: TRBV28; length: 14; J: TRBJ2-5; D: .; size: .; DNA: TGTGCCAGCAGGTCCGGAACAGGACAAGAGACCCAGTACTTC; CDR3: CASRSGTGQETQYF
V: TRBV28; length: 17; J: TRBJ2-7; D: TRBD2; size: few; DNA: TGTGCCAGCAGTCAGACCCCAACTAGCGGGGTCTCCTACGAGCAGTACTTC; CDR3: CASSQTPTSGVSYEQYF
V: TRBV27; length: 14; J: TRBJ2-7; D: .; size: .; DNA: TGTGCCAGCAGTTCGCGGACATCACCCTACGAGCAGTACTTC; CDR3: CASSSRTSPYEQYF
V: TRBV4-2; length: 14; J: TRBJ1-1; D: .; size: .; DNA: TGTGCCAGCAGCCCAGCGGGGGGGGCAATTGAAGCTTTCTTT; CDR3: CASSPAGGAIEAFF
V: TRBV9; length: 17; J: TRBJ2-1; D: TRBD2; size: .; DNA: TGTGCCAGCAGCCGAACGTCTGCGGGAGGGTCCTACAATGAGCAGTTCTTC; CDR3: CASSRTSAGGSYNEQFF
V: TRBV19; length: 14; J: TRBJ1-5; D: .; size: .; DNA: TGTGCCAGTAGTAAAATGGGGCCAGATCAGCCCCAGCATTTT; CDR3: CASSKMGPDQPQHF
V: TRBV7-2; length: 14; J: TRBJ1-2; D: .; size: .; DNA: TGTGCCAGCAGCTCCTACATAGATCCGGGGGGCTACACCTTC; CDR3: CASSSYIDPGGYTF
V: TRBV10-3; length: 13; J: TRBJ2-7; D: .; size: .; DNA: TGTGCCATCAGCTGGGACTCCCGGGACGAGCAGTACTTC; CDR3: CAISWDSRDEQYF
V: TRBV2; length: 16; J: TRBJ2-1; D: TRBD2; size: .; DNA: TGTGCCAGCAGTGAGAGTCCGGGGGGGCCCTACAATGAGCAGTTCTTC; CDR3: CASSESPGGPYNEQFF
V: TRBV5-1; length: 14; J: TRBJ1-6; D: .; size: .; DNA: TGCGCCAGCAGCCAAGGGACATTTAATTCACCCCTCCACTTT; CDR3: CASSQGTFNSPLHF
V: TRBV30; length: 15; J: TRBJ2-5; D: TRBD1; size: .; DNA: TGTGCCTGGAGTGTCATCAGGGGGAACCAAGAGACCCAGTACTTC; CDR3: CAWSVIRGNQETQYF
V: TRBV4-1; length: 16; J: TRBJ2-1; D: TRBD2; size: few; DNA: TGCGCCAGCAGCCAAGTATCTAGCGGGATCGACAATGAGCAGTTCTTC; CDR3: CASSQVSSGIDNEQFF
V: TRBV5-6; length: 16; J: TRBJ1-6; D: TRBD1; size: .; DNA: TGTGCCAGCAGCTTGGACAGGGGGCCTTATAATTCACCCCTCCACTTT; CDR3: CASSLDRGPYNSPLHF
V: TRBV6-4; length: 15; J: TRBJ1-2; D: .; size: .; DNA: TGTGCCAGCAGTGACGTCGGTGGAGGTGCGGGGGGCTACACCTTC; CDR3: CASSDVGGGAGGYTF
V: TRBV19; length: 13; J: TRBJ1-1; D: .; size: .; DNA: TGTGCCAGTCCCGGTCCGGGGAACACTGAAGCTTTCTTT; CDR3: CASPGPGNTEAFF
V: TRBV13; length: 17; J: TRBJ1-6; D: TRBD1; size: .; DNA: TGTGCCAGCAGCCCCTCCGGGACAGGTGGAGATAATTCACCCCTCCACTTT; CDR3: CASSPSGTGGDNSPLHF
V: TRBV6-1; length: 15; J: TRBJ2-7; D: .; size: .; DNA: TGTGCCAGCAGTCCCTTCGCAGGGGAATTGAGCGAGCAGTACTTC; CDR3: CASSPFAGELSEQYF
V: TRBV7-7; length: 18; J: TRBJ2-7; D: TRBD1; size: .; DNA: TGTGCCAGCAGCTTAGCAACGAACGGACAGGGGTTGTGCTCCGAGCAGTACTTC; CDR3: CASSLATNGQGLCSEQYF
V: TRBV10-1; length: 15; J: TRBJ2-7; D: TRBD2; size: .; DNA: TGCGCCAGCAGTCGGACTAGCGGGAGTAGGTACGAGCAGTACTTC; CDR3: CASSRTSGSRYEQYF
V: TRBV11-2; length: 14; J: TRBJ2-1; D: .; size: .; DNA: TGTGCCAGCAGTCACCGGAGGGTGAGAAATGAGCAGTTCTTC; CDR3: CASSHRRVRNEQFF
V: TRBV27; length: 18; J: TRBJ2-3; D: TRBD2; size: once; DNA: TGTGCCAGCATGGGCATTAGTAGCGGGAGCACAAGCACAGATACGCAGTATTTT; CDR3: CASMGISSGSTSTDTQYF
V: TRBV27; length: 13; J: TRBJ2-7; D: .; size: once; DNA: TGTGCCAGCAGTTTGGGGGGTGAGTACGAGCAGTACTTC; CDR3: CASSLGGEYEQYF
V: TRBV19; length: 16; J: TRBJ2-7; D: TRBD1; size: .; DNA: TGTGCCAGTAGTATAGCGCAAGGGACAGGGGTGGACGAGCAGTACTTC; CDR3: CASSIAQGTGVDEQYF
V: TRBV29-1; length: 12; J: TRBJ1-4; D: .; size: once; DNA: TGCAGCGGCTCAGGGCCTAATGAAAAACTGTTTTTT; CDR3: CSGSGPNEKLFF
V: TRBV5-4; length: 15; J: TRBJ2-1; D: .; size: once; DNA: TGTGCCAGCAGCAGAGGGGGGGCCTCCTACAATGAGCAGTTCTTC; CDR3: CASSRGGASYNEQFF
V: TRBV5-1; length: 17; J: TRBJ2-3; D: .; size: .; DNA: TGCGCCAGCAGCTTGGAAGTCGGCAGGGGTTATAAGCATACGCAGTATTTT; CDR3: CASSLEVGRGYKHTQYF
V: TRBV30; length: 17; J: TRBJ2-7; D: TRBD2; size: .; DNA: TGTGCCTGCACGCAAGGTAGCGGGGGGGCGTTGTACTACGAGCAGTACTTC; CDR3: CACTQGSGGALYYEQYF
V: TRBV27; length: 14; J: TRBJ1-1; D: TRBD1; size: .; DNA: TGTGCCAGCAGCAAGGGACAGATGAACACTGAAGCTTTCTTT; CDR3: CASSKGQMNTEAFF
V: TRBV6-1; length: 16; J: TRBJ1-3; D: TRBD1; size: .; DNA: TGTGCCAGCAGTGAGTTCACAGGGGGCTTTGGAAACACCATATATTTT; CDR3: CASSEFTGGFGNTIYF
V: TRBV15; length: 14; J: TRBJ1-2; D: TRBD1; size: .; DNA: TGTGCCACCAGCAGCCGGGACAGGGTGTGGGGCTACACCTTC; CDR3: CATSSRDRVWGYTF
V: TRBV9; length: 11; J: TRBJ1-1; D: .; size: .; DNA: TGTGCCAGACTACAGGGTACTGAAGCTTTCTTT; CDR3: CARLQGTEAFF
V: TRBV27; length: 14; J: TRBJ2-5; D: TRBD1; size: .; DNA: TGTGCCAGCAGTTTATTACAGGGGGGCGAGACCCAGTACTTC; CDR3: CASSLLQGGETQYF
V: TRBV7-2; length: 16; J: TRBJ2-3; D: TRBD1; size: .; DNA: TGTGCCAGCAGCAGGCACAGGGGCCAGCCCACAGATACGCAGTATTTT; CDR3: CASSRHRGQPTDTQYF
V: TRBV15; length: 14; J: TRBJ2-7; D: .; size: .; DNA: TGTGCCACCAGCAGACCCGGGATGCCCTACGAGCAGTACTTC; CDR3: CATSRPGMPYEQYF
V: TRBV7-9; length: 14; J: TRBJ2-3; D: .; size: .; DNA: TGTGCCAGCAGCCACTCCGCGAACACAGATACGCAGTATTTT; CDR3: CASSHSANTDTQYF